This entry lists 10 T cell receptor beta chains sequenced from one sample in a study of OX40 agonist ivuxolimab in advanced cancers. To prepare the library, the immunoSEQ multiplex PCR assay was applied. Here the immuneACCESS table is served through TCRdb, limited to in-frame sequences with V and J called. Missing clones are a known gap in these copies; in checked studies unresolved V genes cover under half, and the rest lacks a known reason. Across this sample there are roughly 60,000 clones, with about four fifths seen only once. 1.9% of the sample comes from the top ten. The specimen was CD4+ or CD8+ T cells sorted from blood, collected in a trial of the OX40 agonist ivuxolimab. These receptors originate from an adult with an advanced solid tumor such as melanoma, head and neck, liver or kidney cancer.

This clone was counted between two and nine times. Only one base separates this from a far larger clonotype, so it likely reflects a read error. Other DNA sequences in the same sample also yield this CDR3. The CDR3, as DNA: TGCGCCAGCAGCCAAGAGAGGGAGATGGGGTACGAGCAGTACTTC. This gives the protein CASSQEREMGYEQYF. The rearrangement links TRBV4-1 to TRBJ2-7, with a possible D match to TRBD2 (5 bases). The V end was cut by 0 bases, the J end by 4 bases, with 13 bases between. Germline CDR1 MGHRA, CDR2 YSYEKL. CDR3 size: 15 residues.

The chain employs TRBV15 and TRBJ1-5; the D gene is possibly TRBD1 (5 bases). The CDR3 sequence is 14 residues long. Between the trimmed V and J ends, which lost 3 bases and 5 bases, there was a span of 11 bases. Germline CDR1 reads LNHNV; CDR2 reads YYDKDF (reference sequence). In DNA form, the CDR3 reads TGTGCCACCAGCAGGACCGACAGCTATCAGCCCCAGCATTTT. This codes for CATSRTDSYQPQHF.

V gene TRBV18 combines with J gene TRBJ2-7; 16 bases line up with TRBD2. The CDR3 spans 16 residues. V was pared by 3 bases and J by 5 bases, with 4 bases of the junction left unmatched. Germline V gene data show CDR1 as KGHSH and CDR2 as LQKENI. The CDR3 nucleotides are TGTGCCAGCTCACCCGGGACTAGCGGGAGGGCCCACGAGCAGTACTTC. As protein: CASSPGTSGRAHEQYF.

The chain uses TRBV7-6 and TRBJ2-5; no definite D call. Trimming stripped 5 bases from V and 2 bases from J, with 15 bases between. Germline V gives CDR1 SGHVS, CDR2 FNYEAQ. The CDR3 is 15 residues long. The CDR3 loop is CASSLGNRDQETQYF. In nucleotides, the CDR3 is TGTGCCAGCAGCCTAGGAAATAGGGATCAAGAGACCCAGTACTTC.

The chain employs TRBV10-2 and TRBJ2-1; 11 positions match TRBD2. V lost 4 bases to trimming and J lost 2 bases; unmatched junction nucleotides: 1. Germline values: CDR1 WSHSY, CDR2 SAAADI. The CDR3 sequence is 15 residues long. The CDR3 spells CASSGLAGTYNEQFF. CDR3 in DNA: TGCGCCAGCAGTGGACTAGCGGGAACCTACAATGAGCAGTTCTTC.

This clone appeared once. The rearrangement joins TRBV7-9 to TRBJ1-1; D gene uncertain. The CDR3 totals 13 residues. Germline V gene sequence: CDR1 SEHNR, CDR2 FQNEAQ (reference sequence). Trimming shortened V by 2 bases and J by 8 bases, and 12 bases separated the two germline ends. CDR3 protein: CASSLHGSSEAFF. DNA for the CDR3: TGTGCCAGCAGCTTACACGGGAGTTCGGAAGCTTTCTTT.

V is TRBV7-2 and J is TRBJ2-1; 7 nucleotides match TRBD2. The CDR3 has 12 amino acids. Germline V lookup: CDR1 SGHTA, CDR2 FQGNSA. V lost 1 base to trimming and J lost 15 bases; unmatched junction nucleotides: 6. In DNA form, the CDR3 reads TGTGCCAGCAGCTTAGATTCTGGGGGGGTGTTCTTC. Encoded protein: CASSLDSGGVFF.

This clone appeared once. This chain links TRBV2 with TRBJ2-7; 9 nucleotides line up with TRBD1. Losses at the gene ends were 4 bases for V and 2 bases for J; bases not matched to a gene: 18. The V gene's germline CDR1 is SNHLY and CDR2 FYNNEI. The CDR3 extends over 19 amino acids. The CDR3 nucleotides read TGTGCCAGCAGTGTTGGTTATCTCGCCAGACAGGGGGGAGCCTACGAGCAGTACTTC. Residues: CASSVGYLARQGGAYEQYF.

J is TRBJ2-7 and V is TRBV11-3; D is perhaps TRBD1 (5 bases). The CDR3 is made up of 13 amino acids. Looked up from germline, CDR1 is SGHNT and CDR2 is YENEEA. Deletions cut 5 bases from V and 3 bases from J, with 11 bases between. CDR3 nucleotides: TGTGCCAGCAGCAGGGGATCCTACTACGAGCAGTACTTC. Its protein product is CASSRGSYYEQYF. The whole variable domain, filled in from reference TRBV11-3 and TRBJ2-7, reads EAGVVQSPRYKIIEKKQPVAFWCNPISGHNTLYWYLQNLGQGPELLIRYENEEAVDDSQLPKDRFSAERLKGVDSTLKIQPAELGDSAVYLCASSRGSYYEQYFGPGTRLTVT.

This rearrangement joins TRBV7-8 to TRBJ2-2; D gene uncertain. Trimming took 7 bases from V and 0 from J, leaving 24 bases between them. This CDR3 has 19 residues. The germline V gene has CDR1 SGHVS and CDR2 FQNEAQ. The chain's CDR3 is CASTRRTRPGATNTGELFF. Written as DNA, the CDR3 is TGTGCCAGCACCCGACGAACCAGGCCGGGCGCCACGAACACCGGGGAGCTGTTTTTT. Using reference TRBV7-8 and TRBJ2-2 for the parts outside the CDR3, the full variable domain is GAGVSQSPRYKVAKRGQDVALRCDPISGHVSLFWYQQALGQGPEFLTYFQNEAQLDKSGLPSDRFFAERPEGSVSTLKIQRTQQEDSAVYLCASTRRTRPGATNTGELFFGEGSRLTVL.